The source of this TCR beta chain is a study of long-term antiretroviral therapy in people with HIV. General study results and limits: HIV repertoires showed narrower CDR3 length ranges than controls. The study lacked data on ART adherence, viral resistance or therapy changes.

The immunoSEQ assay was v3.0, run at survey level. What sequencing targeted per sample was about 40,000-55,000 T-cell genomes. The data were produced by immunoSEQ multiplex PCR, yet TCRdb's version contains in-frame clones alone and is incomplete. The sample consists of tens of thousands of clones, about 85% of them appearing once. The V gene lost 2 bases and the J gene lost 0 bases, with 11 bases spanning the gap. The germline CDR1 and CDR2 sequences are GTSNPN and SVGIG (reference sequence). The CDR3 is 14 residues long. In each sample, 1-10 million cryopreserved PBMC were present before DNA extraction. Comments on this clone: Its antigen is still unknown.

The receptor was isolated from a man aged 35 to 55 with HIV. This sequence joins TRBV30 and TRBJ2-7; possible D gene TRBD1, 5 bases. Sample: unsorted PBMCs, taken 2.3 years after starting antiretroviral therapy. The CDR3 reads CAWSTGYSSYEQYF. CDR3 DNA sequence: TGTGCCTGGAGTACAGGCTACAGCTCCTACGAGCAGTACTTC.